This TCR beta chain was captured by sequencing in a study of cytomegalovirus exposure and HLA in healthy donors. The table lists this clone with a few counts. The antigen remains unidentified. CDR1 MNHEY and CDR2 SMNVEV come from the germline V gene (reference sequence). The CDR3 is 18 residues long. V gave up 7 bases and J gave up 7 bases; unmatched junction bases: 20. Notes on the study in general: Overall, roughly 170 TCR beta chains were annotated as cytomegalovirus-associated.

The PCR ran on 60 Vbeta and 13 Jbeta primers. Generated by immunoSEQ multiplex PCR, the TCRdb table keeps only in-frame clones and is missing some. Of more than 100,000 clones in the sample, about 9.2% are singletons; the top ten hold 6% to 7.5%. The chain joins TRBV27 to TRBJ2-1, with 9 nucleotides matching TRBD1. Material for sequencing was PBMCs. The origin of this receptor is a woman in her forties in good health and CMV-seropositive. CDR3 sequence reads: CASNRLGTGTGFLNEQFF. Written as DNA, the CDR3 is TGTGCCAGCAATCGGTTGGGGACCGGGACAGGGTTCCTAAATGAGCAGTTCTTC.